This TCR beta chain originates from a study of blood T cells in healthy people across ages. This CDR3 has 19 amino acids. V gave up 2 bases and J gave up 7 bases, with 27 bases separating them. Alongside a J-beta primer mix, a sample-barcoded 5' primer served in a second PCR lasting about 6 to 11 cycles. TCRdb ran MiXCR on the 5' RACE reads and lists one entry per CDR3 protein. Altogether fewer than 1,200,000 distinct CDR3 sequences are present, approximately 26% being singletons, with the ten largest covering around 0.75%. The data were also submitted as part of a second study, on T cells of mothers and their children.

The chain recombines TRBV12-3 or TRBV12-4 with TRBJ2-1, with D possibly matching TRBD1 (7 bases). Material for sequencing was blood. The receptor was derived from a girl aged 2 to 9 in good health. The CDR3 coding sequence is TGTGCCAGCAGTTTACGACAGGGAAGGGGGGAGCCGAACTGGAATGAGCAGTTCTTC. Its translation is CASSLRQGRGEPNWNEQFF.